Each of the 31 T cell receptor beta chains below was sequenced from the same sample in a study of T cell changes during pregnancy in multiple sclerosis. Sequencing was performed with immunoSEQ multiplex PCR; in TCRdb, only in-frame clones are kept and a portion is missing. The data hold 60,000 to 85,000 clones, with 92% observed a single time. The input for sequencing was peripheral blood, taken in the second trimester of pregnancy. Receptor source: a female donor in good health, enrolled as a control in a pregnancy study.

The chain carries TRBV5-4 and TRBJ2-7, with TRBD1 matching 7 bases. Germline trimming cut 6 bases from V and 6 bases from J; bases unmatched to any gene: 12. The germline CDR1 and CDR2 sequences are SGHNT and YYREEE (reference sequence). CDR3 length: 14 amino acids. The CDR3 DNA reads as TGTGCCAGCACCGTTTCCGGGACAGCCTTCGAGCAGTACTTC. It specifies CASTVSGTAFEQYF.

This chain joins TRBV5-4 and TRBJ2-1; no definite D call. Germline values: CDR1 SGHNT, CDR2 YYREEE (reference sequence). The CDR3 spans 13 residues. V lost 0 bases to trimming and J lost 3 bases, with 4 bases between them. The chain's CDR3 is CASSLGSYNEQFF. CDR3 DNA sequence: TGTGCCAGCAGCTTGGGCAGCTACAATGAGCAGTTCTTC.

The chain links TRBV28 to TRBJ1-4; no clear D gene. This CDR3 contains 14 residues. CDR1 MDHEN and CDR2 SYDVKM come from the germline V gene. The germline V and J ends were trimmed by 7 bases and 0 bases, with 9 bases remaining between them. In DNA, the CDR3 is TGTGCCAGCACTATCGGTGCAACTAATGAAAAACTGTTTTTT. It encodes CASTIGATNEKLFF.

The V gene is TRBV28, the J gene TRBJ2-2, with D perhaps matching TRBD1 (5 bases). V gave up 5 bases and J gave up 3 bases, with 10 bases separating them. The CDR3 sequence is 14 residues long. Germline V gene lookup returns CDR1 MDHEN and CDR2 SYDVKM. CDR3 DNA sequence: TGTGCCAGCAGTCCTCAGGGTGACACCGGGGAGCTGTTTTTT. Amino acids: CASSPQGDTGELFF.

The V gene is TRBV6-1, the J gene TRBJ2-7; D call uncertain. Per germline, CDR1 MNHNS and CDR2 SASEGT. The CDR3 loop spans 14 amino acids. Trimming left V 0 bases short and J 7 bases short, with 13 bases between. The CDR3 coding sequence is TGTGCCAGCAGTGAAGCGACGGGTCTAAAAGAGCAGTACTTC. Translation: CASSEATGLKEQYF.

DNA for the CDR3: TGTGCCAGCAGCGTAGACCTAGCACACTCTGGAAACACCATATATTTT. Translation: CASSVDLAHSGNTIYF. The chain links TRBV9 to TRBJ1-3; D is unclear. Germline values: CDR1 SGDLS, CDR2 YYNGEE. The CDR3 covers 16 residues. Deletions cut 0 bases from V and 0 bases from J, with 10 bases between.

The rearrangement uses TRBV15 and TRBJ2-3, with 9 bases matching TRBD2. CDR3 length: 16 residues. Germline V lookup: CDR1 LNHNV, CDR2 YYDKDF (reference sequence). J lost 7 bases, V lost 2 bases, and 10 bases had no gene match. The CDR3 DNA reads TGTGCCACCAGCAGACCAGAAGGGCGGGAGGGCCATACGCAGTATTTT. Amino acid sequence: CATSRPEGREGHTQYF.

This sequence joins TRBV4-1 and TRBJ2-3, with D possibly matching TRBD1 (6 bases). The length of the CDR3 is 16 residues. V shed 2 bases and J shed 0 bases, with 12 bases lying between them. From germline, CDR1 is MGHRA and CDR2 YSYEKL. CDR3 loop: CASSQYRETSTDTQYF. In nucleotides, the CDR3 is TGCGCCAGCAGCCAATACAGGGAGACTAGCACAGATACGCAGTATTTT.

The chain is built from TRBV28 and TRBJ2-7; 8 positions match TRBD1. The V segment lost 9 bases and the J segment 5 bases; nucleotides outside the gene matches: 9. Germline CDR1 reads MDHEN; CDR2 reads SYDVKM. The CDR3 length is 13 residues. The CDR3 loop is CASSQGASDEQYF. In DNA, the CDR3 is TGTGCCAGTAGTCAGGGGGCTTCCGACGAGCAGTACTTC.

This clone was seen just once. This chain connects TRBV28 to TRBJ1-3, with 12 bases lining up with TRBD1. Germline CDR1 is MDHEN and CDR2 is SYDVKM. V dropped 8 bases and J dropped 3; count of bases not matched to a gene: 8. The CDR3 is 16 amino acids. The CDR3 loop reads CASGYGTGGIGNTIYF. The CDR3 DNA follows: TGTGCCAGCGGATATGGGACAGGGGGCATTGGAAACACCATATATTTT.

This clone was found once. The V call is TRBV4-1, the J call TRBJ1-2; D might be TRBD1 (5 bases). CDR3 length equals 16 residues. Trimming stripped 4 bases from V and 5 bases from J, with 20 bases between. Germline V gene lookup returns CDR1 MGHRA and CDR2 YSYEKL. Written as DNA, the CDR3 is TGCGCCAGCAGCCTCCAGTCAGGGCTCAAACTTTATGGCTACACCTTC. Its protein product is CASSLQSGLKLYGYTF.

This rearrangement joins TRBV2 to TRBJ2-1, with a possible D match to TRBD2 (6 bases). The CDR3 extends over 16 amino acids. Trimming cost V 3 bases and J 6 bases, with 18 bases left between them. CDR1 is SNHLY and CDR2 is FYNNEI in the germline V gene. The CDR3 loop is CASSEGVAALSNEQFF. For the CDR3, the DNA is TGTGCCAGCAGTGAGGGGGTAGCGGCTCTTTCCAATGAGCAGTTCTTC.

The V and J genes are TRBV19 and TRBJ2-1; 7 bases map to TRBD2. The ends lost 6 bases at V and 9 bases at J; junction bases unmatched: 8. Germline CDR1 reads LNHDA; CDR2 reads SQIVND (reference sequence). The CDR3 contains 13 residues. For the CDR3, the DNA is TGTGCCAGTAGCCGCCCCTCGGGGGGTGAGCAGTTCTTC. Protein product: CASSRPSGGEQFF.

CDR3 residues: CASSPQAGGYGYTF. As DNA, the CDR3 is TGCGCCAGCAGCCCACAGGCCGGGGGCTATGGCTACACCTTC. The chain carries TRBV5-1 and TRBJ1-2; D is possibly TRBD1 (5 bases). The germline CDR1 and CDR2 sequences are SGHRS and YFSETQ. The CDR3 has 14 residues. The V and J ends lost 4 bases and 4 bases respectively, with 14 bases between them.

The J gene is TRBJ1-2, the V gene TRBV6-1; D is possibly TRBD1 (5 bases). This CDR3 is built from 12 residues. Germline loops: CDR1 MNHNS, CDR2 SASEGT. V dropped 6 bases and J dropped 8 bases, with 13 bases sitting between them. The chain's CDR3 is CASRDIRVGYTF. DNA for the CDR3: TGTGCCAGCAGGGACATTCGAGTGGGCTACACCTTC.

The V call is TRBV20-1, the J call TRBJ1-1, with unresolved D. CDR1 and CDR2 (germline): DFQATT, SNEGSKA (reference sequence). The CDR3 has 11 amino acids. Trimming removed 5 bases at V and 1 base at J, with 5 bases between. DNA of the CDR3: TGCAGTGCTTCTTCGAACACTGAAGCTTTCTTT. Translating it yields CSASSNTEAFF.

The CDR3 DNA is TGTGCCAGCAGTTTTTGGGCGGGGGACCGTAATACGCAGTATTTT. It is translated as CASSFWAGDRNTQYF. The chain employs TRBV28 and TRBJ2-3; 7 positions agree with TRBD2. Per germline, CDR1 MDHEN and CDR2 SYDVKM. Unmatched junction bases numbered 10, after V lost 3 bases and J lost 7 bases. The CDR3 covers 15 residues.

V usage is TRBV28 and J usage is TRBJ1-2; possible D gene TRBD1, 5 bases. V gave up 3 bases and J gave up 6 bases, with 20 bases separating them. This CDR3 has 16 amino acids. Germline CDR1 is MDHEN and CDR2 is SYDVKM. The CDR3 nucleotides read TGTGCCAGCAGTTTTCCGACAGCGACCCAAGTTAATGGCTACACCTTC. It codes for CASSFPTATQVNGYTF.

V and J are TRBV11-3 and TRBJ2-1; 8 bases are shared with TRBD2. The V segment lost 5 bases and the J segment 4 bases; nucleotides outside the gene matches: 7. This CDR3 spans 15 amino acids. Germline CDR1 SGHNT, CDR2 YENEEA. CDR3 DNA: TGTGCCAGCAGCCCCCGCCAGCGGGAGTACAATGAGCAGTTCTTC. Its protein is CASSPRQREYNEQFF.

The genes are TRBV5-5 and TRBJ2-1; 7 bases match TRBD1. Germline trimming cut 7 bases from V and 9 bases from J; bases unmatched to any gene: 10. Germline V gene sequence: CDR1 SGHKS, CDR2 YYEKEE (reference sequence). The CDR3 covers 13 residues. CDR3 protein: CASRTGGVSEQFF. In DNA, the CDR3 is TGTGCCAGCCGGACAGGTGGGGTCAGTGAGCAGTTCTTC.

This clone was detected once. The chain employs TRBV4-1 and TRBJ2-2; 9 bases line up with TRBD1. The germline gives CDR1 MGHRA, CDR2 YSYEKL. The CDR3 consists of 15 residues. With V trimmed by 4 bases and J by 4 bases, 4 bases remained unmatched. CDR3 nucleotide sequence: TGCGCCAGCAGCCGGAACAGGGGGCTCACCGGGGAGCTGTTTTTT. Residues: CASSRNRGLTGELFF.

The J gene is TRBJ1-4, the V gene TRBV2; unclear D gene. Germline V gene data show CDR1 as SNHLY and CDR2 as FYNNEI. Trimming took 7 bases from V and 7 from J, leaving 16 bases between them. The CDR3 spans 14 residues. CDR3 residues: CASNLEVEGEKLFF. As DNA, the CDR3 is TGTGCCAGCAATCTGGAGGTGGAGGGTGAAAAACTGTTTTTT.

This clone came up once. The rearrangement joins TRBV18 to TRBJ1-4; a possible D gene is TRBD1 (5 bases). Per the germline V gene, CDR1 is KGHSH and CDR2 is LQKENI. The germline V and J ends were trimmed by 0 bases and 8 bases, with 13 bases remaining between them. CDR3 length: 15 amino acids. CDR3 sequence: CASSPPVGDEEKLFF. The DNA of the CDR3 is TGTGCCAGCTCACCACCAGTAGGGGATGAAGAAAAACTGTTTTTT.

The CDR3 is CASTSKRPGTGGIETQYF. The CDR3 bases are TGTGCCAGCACCTCCAAGAGGCCCGGGACAGGGGGTATAGAGACCCAGTACTTC. This sequence joins TRBV11-1 and TRBJ2-5; TRBD1 matches 11 bases. The CDR3 consists of 18 residues. V lost 7 bases to trimming and J lost 4 bases; unmatched junction nucleotides: 17. Germline-derived CDR1 and CDR2 are SGHAT and FQDESV (reference sequence).

The CDR3 coding sequence is TGTGCCAGCAGCCTAGGACTAGCGGGACATCATGAGCAGTTCTTC. Protein: CASSLGLAGHHEQFF. V usage is TRBV7-8 and J usage is TRBJ2-1; TRBD2 matches at 12 bases. Trimming took 5 bases from V and 8 from J; bases not matched to a gene: 7. The germline CDR1 and CDR2 sequences are SGHVS and FQNEAQ. There are 15 residues in the CDR3.

V usage is TRBV9 and J usage is TRBJ2-7; 8 bases are a match to TRBD2. J gave up 2 bases and V 0 bases, and 10 bases lay outside the gene matches. The V gene's germline CDR1 is SGDLS and CDR2 YYNGEE. The CDR3 contains 17 residues. CDR3 in amino acids: CASSVGRGGYQAYEQYF. In nucleotides, the CDR3 is TGTGCCAGCAGCGTAGGCCGGGGGGGATATCAAGCCTACGAGCAGTACTTC.

This clone was detected once. The chain employs TRBV4-2 and TRBJ2-1; TRBD2 matches at 8 bases. Germline CDR1 LGHNA, CDR2 YNFKEQ. Trimming removed 6 bases from V and 0 bases from J; junction bases left unmatched: 4. This CDR3 has 15 amino acids. CDR3 protein: CASSSGISSYNEQFF. DNA of the CDR3: TGTGCCAGCAGTAGCGGGATTAGCTCCTACAATGAGCAGTTCTTC.

The CDR3 DNA reads TGTGCCAGCAGTCTGCAGGGGGCGGATGAGCAGTTCTTC. It specifies CASSLQGADEQFF. This rearrangement joins TRBV28 to TRBJ2-1; 8 bases are a match to TRBD1. V shed 5 bases, J shed 8 bases, and the junction held 5 bases outside the gene matches. Germline lookup yields CDR1 MDHEN and CDR2 SYDVKM. The CDR3 sequence is 13 residues long.

The V call is TRBV4-1, the J call TRBJ2-7, with 9 bases aligning to TRBD1. The CDR3 is 14 amino acids. V lost 4 bases and J lost 2; bases outside the gene matches: 3. The germline V gene has CDR1 MGHRA and CDR2 YSYEKL. CDR3 DNA sequence: TGCGCCAGCAGCCCACGGGACAGGGCCTACGAGCAGTACTTC. It yields the protein CASSPRDRAYEQYF.

This clone was recorded only once. V gene TRBV27 combines with J gene TRBJ2-2; perhaps TRBD1 as D (6 bases). Germline loops: CDR1 MNHEY, CDR2 SMNVEV (reference sequence). Trimming removed 5 bases at V and 0 bases at J, with 22 bases between. This CDR3 is built from 19 residues. For the CDR3, the DNA is TGTGCCAGCAGTCCCCTTGTATTGGGACAACAGTCGAACACCGGGGAGCTGTTTTTT. It encodes CASSPLVLGQQSNTGELFF.

The gene calls are TRBV6-5 and TRBJ1-3; TRBD1 matches at 8 bases. The junction had 5 bases not matched to a gene; V was cut back by 5 bases and J by 8 bases. The CDR3 is 13 residues long. CDR1 MNHEY and CDR2 SVGAGI come from the germline V gene. The CDR3 sequence: CASSRLTGDTIYF. CDR3 coding DNA: TGTGCCAGCAGTCGCCTGACAGGGGACACCATATATTTT.